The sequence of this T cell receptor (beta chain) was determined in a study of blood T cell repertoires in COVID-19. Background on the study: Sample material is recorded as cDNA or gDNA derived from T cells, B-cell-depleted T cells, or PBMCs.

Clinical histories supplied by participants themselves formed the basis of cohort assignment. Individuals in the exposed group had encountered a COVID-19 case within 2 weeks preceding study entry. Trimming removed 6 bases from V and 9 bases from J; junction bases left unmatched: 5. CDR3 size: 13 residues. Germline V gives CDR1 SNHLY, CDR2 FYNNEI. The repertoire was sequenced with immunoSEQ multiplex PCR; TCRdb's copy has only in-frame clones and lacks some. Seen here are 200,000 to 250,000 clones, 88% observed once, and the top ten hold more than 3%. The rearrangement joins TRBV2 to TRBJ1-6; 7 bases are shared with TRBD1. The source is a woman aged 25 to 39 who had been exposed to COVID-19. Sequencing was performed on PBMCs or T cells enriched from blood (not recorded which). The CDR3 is CASRTGRSSPLHF. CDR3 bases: TGTGCCAGCAGGACAGGGCGGAGTTCACCCCTCCACTTT.